The rows below give T cell receptor beta chains drawn from one sample of a study of OX40 agonist ivuxolimab in advanced cancers. Clones were read by immunoSEQ multiplex PCR, and TCRdb kept only the in-frame ones, dropping some. The table shows about 28,000 clones, with about 82% occurring only once. Here the sequenced sample was CD4+ or CD8+ T cells sorted from blood, taken in a trial of the OX40 agonist ivuxolimab. Receptors originate from an adult with an advanced solid tumor such as melanoma, head and neck, liver or kidney cancer. Both conserved end residues are part of each CDR3. The order of the fields is J gene, CDR3 length, clone size, D gene, V gene, CDR3 protein, CDR3 DNA. D genes are given only for firm matches. Clone size is stated in some rows and not others, as once, few, many or a class when expanded.

J: TRBJ1-1; length: 14; size: -; D: -; V: TRBV2; CDR3: CASPRRGENTEAFF; DNA: TGTGCCAGCCCGCGGCGGGGGGAGAACACTGAAGCTTTCTTT
J: TRBJ2-1; length: 12; size: -; D: -; V: TRBV21-1; CDR3: CASSNPPNEQFF; DNA: TGTGCCAGCAGCAACCCCCCCAATGAGCAGTTCTTC
J: TRBJ1-2; length: 19; size: -; D: -; V: TRBV28; CDR3: CASSLLSYHIGRTNYGYTF; DNA: TGTGCCAGCAGTTTATTGTCCTATCATATCGGACGGACGAACTATGGCTACACCTTC
J: TRBJ2-2; length: 14; size: -; D: -; V: TRBV28; CDR3: CASSLGQTTGELFF; DNA: TGTGCCAGCAGTTTAGGGCAGACTACCGGGGAGCTGTTTTTT
J: TRBJ2-7; length: 15; size: -; D: TRBD2; V: TRBV14; CDR3: CASSQGTSEDYEQYF; DNA: TGTGCCAGCAGCCAGGGGACTAGCGAGGACTACGAGCAGTACTTC
J: TRBJ2-1; length: 12; size: -; D: -; V: TRBV27; CDR3: CASSLTGLEQFF; DNA: TGTGCCAGCAGTTTAACAGGGCTTGAGCAGTTCTTC
J: TRBJ1-1; length: 12; size: -; D: -; V: TRBV5-4; CDR3: CASSLGGPEAFF; DNA: TGTGCCAGCAGCTTGGGGGGGCCTGAAGCTTTCTTT
J: TRBJ2-1; length: 12; size: -; D: -; V: TRBV15; CDR3: CATSRDRNEQFF; DNA: TGTGCCACCAGCAGAGACAGGAATGAGCAGTTCTTC
J: TRBJ2-7; length: 15; size: once; D: TRBD2; V: TRBV15; CDR3: CATSRGTSGAYEQYF; DNA: TGTGCCACCAGCAGAGGGACTAGCGGAGCCTACGAGCAGTACTTC
J: TRBJ2-1; length: 14; size: -; D: -; V: TRBV18; CDR3: CASSPPFQGNEQFF; DNA: TGTGCCAGCTCACCACCTTTTCAGGGCAATGAGCAGTTCTTC
J: TRBJ2-1; length: 15; size: -; D: TRBD2; V: TRBV28; CDR3: CASTGLAGSYNEQFF; DNA: TGTGCCAGCACGGGACTAGCGGGCTCCTACAATGAGCAGTTCTTC
J: TRBJ2-4; length: 15; size: -; D: TRBD1; V: TRBV6-4; CDR3: CASSAGTGGADIQYF; DNA: TGTGCCAGCAGTGCCGGGACAGGGGGCGCGGACATTCAGTACTTC
J: TRBJ1-1; length: 13; size: -; D: -; V: TRBV5-1; CDR3: CASSLIRGTEAFF; DNA: TGCGCCAGCAGCTTGATCAGGGGCACTGAAGCTTTCTTT
J: TRBJ1-3; length: 14; size: once; D: -; V: TRBV4-1; CDR3: CASKAGEAGNTIYF; DNA: TGCGCCAGCAAGGCAGGGGAGGCTGGAAACACCATATATTTT
J: TRBJ2-6; length: 17; size: -; D: TRBD1; V: TRBV11-1; CDR3: CASSLGTGGSGANVLTF; DNA: TGTGCCAGCAGCTTAGGGACAGGGGGCTCTGGGGCCAACGTCCTGACTTTC
J: TRBJ2-7; length: 12; size: -; D: -; V: TRBV14; CDR3: CASSQVLYEQYF; DNA: TGTGCCAGCAGCCAAGTATTGTACGAGCAGTACTTC
J: TRBJ1-4; length: 15; size: once; D: -; V: TRBV15; CDR3: CATSSDRTVDEKLFF; DNA: TGTGCCACCAGCAGTGACAGGACAGTCGATGAAAAACTGTTTTTT
J: TRBJ2-5; length: 16; size: -; D: TRBD2; V: TRBV9; CDR3: CASSILGLAGQETQYF; DNA: TGTGCCAGCAGCATTCTTGGACTAGCGGGGCAAGAGACCCAGTACTTC
J: TRBJ1-1; length: 13; size: -; D: -; V: TRBV6-5; CDR3: CASSELPGTEAFF; DNA: TGTGCCAGCAGTGAGCTGCCGGGCACTGAAGCTTTCTTT
J: TRBJ1-2; length: 13; size: -; D: -; V: TRBV2; CDR3: CASSLVPNYGYTF; DNA: TGTGCCAGCAGCCTCGTGCCTAACTATGGCTACACCTTC
J: TRBJ2-7; length: 15; size: -; D: -; V: TRBV6-5; CDR3: CASSPGFSKHYEQYF; DNA: TGTGCCAGCAGTCCAGGGTTTAGCAAGCACTACGAGCAGTACTTC
J: TRBJ2-7; length: 13; size: -; D: -; V: TRBV4-1; CDR3: CASSQWVSYEQYF; DNA: TGCGCCAGCAGCCAATGGGTGTCCTACGAGCAGTACTTC
J: TRBJ1-6; length: 14; size: few; D: TRBD1; V: TRBV5-1; CDR3: CASSHGTGSSPLHF; DNA: TGCGCCAGCAGCCACGGGACAGGGAGCTCACCCCTCCACTTT
J: TRBJ2-3; length: 13; size: -; D: TRBD1; V: TRBV12-5; CDR3: CASDRVSTDTQYF; DNA: TGTGCCTCGGACAGGGTGAGCACAGATACGCAGTATTTT
J: TRBJ2-7; length: 15; size: -; D: -; V: TRBV7-3; CDR3: CASSFYGSSSYEQYF; DNA: TGTGCCAGCAGCTTCTACGGCAGTAGCTCCTACGAGCAGTACTTC
J: TRBJ1-1; length: 11; size: -; D: -; V: TRBV25-1; CDR3: CASSINTEAFF; DNA: TGTGCCAGCAGTATCAACACTGAAGCTTTCTTT
J: TRBJ1-4; length: 15; size: -; D: -; V: TRBV15; CDR3: CATSREDRNNEKLFF; DNA: TGTGCCACCAGCAGAGAGGACAGAAATAATGAAAAACTGTTTTTT
J: TRBJ2-1; length: 15; size: -; D: TRBD2; V: TRBV9; CDR3: CASSVGLAGANEQFF; DNA: TGTGCCAGCAGCGTAGGGCTAGCGGGAGCCAATGAGCAGTTCTTC
J: TRBJ1-1; length: 13; size: few; D: -; V: TRBV19; CDR3: CASSIGMFTEAFF; DNA: TGTGCCAGTAGTATAGGTATGTTCACTGAAGCTTTCTTT
J: TRBJ2-7; length: 15; size: -; D: TRBD1; V: TRBV28; CDR3: CASSPGQGLTYEQYF; DNA: TGTGCCAGCAGTCCTGGACAGGGGTTGACCTACGAGCAGTACTTC
J: TRBJ2-7; length: 12; size: -; D: -; V: TRBV7-9; CDR3: CASSSHLQEQYF; DNA: TGTGCCAGCAGCTCCCACCTTCAGGAGCAGTACTTC
J: TRBJ2-1; length: 16; size: -; D: TRBD2; V: TRBV13; CDR3: CASSASSGGSYNEQFF; DNA: TGTGCCAGCAGCGCGTCTAGCGGAGGCTCCTACAATGAGCAGTTCTTC
J: TRBJ2-7; length: 16; size: -; D: TRBD1; V: TRBV7-9; CDR3: CASSLAAGTGVYEQYF; DNA: TGTGCCAGCAGCTTAGCGGCCGGGACAGGGGTGTACGAGCAGTACTTC
J: TRBJ2-5; length: 16; size: -; D: TRBD2; V: TRBV14; CDR3: CASSQASGRAQETQYF; DNA: TGTGCCAGCAGCCAAGCTAGCGGGAGGGCTCAAGAGACCCAGTACTTC
J: TRBJ2-7; length: 18; size: -; D: TRBD1; V: TRBV28; CDR3: CASSSTGGAGLVTYEQYF; DNA: TGTGCCAGCAGTTCGACAGGGGGCGCGGGGTTAGTAACGTACGAGCAGTACTTC
J: TRBJ2-1; length: 15; size: -; D: -; V: TRBV19; CDR3: CASSITRTRDNEQFF; DNA: TGTGCCAGTAGTATTACGAGGACACGCGACAATGAGCAGTTCTTC
J: TRBJ2-2; length: 13; size: -; D: -; V: TRBV5-1; CDR3: CASIAPVTGELFF; DNA: TGCGCCAGCATTGCCCCCGTCACCGGGGAGCTGTTTTTT
J: TRBJ2-1; length: 16; size: -; D: TRBD2; V: TRBV29-1; CDR3: CSVDNLASGRINEQFF; DNA: TGCAGCGTTGATAACCTGGCTAGCGGGAGGATCAATGAGCAGTTCTTC
J: TRBJ2-1; length: 15; size: -; D: -; V: TRBV28; CDR3: CASSSPGKTYNEQFF; DNA: TGTGCCAGCAGTTCACCCGGGAAAACCTACAATGAGCAGTTCTTC
J: TRBJ2-5; length: 15; size: once; D: -; V: TRBV7-2; CDR3: CASATIKTDQETQYF; DNA: TGTGCCAGCGCTACGATTAAGACAGACCAAGAGACCCAGTACTTC
J: TRBJ2-3; length: 13; size: -; D: TRBD1; V: TRBV30; CDR3: CAWSGDRGDTQYF; DNA: TGTGCCTGGAGTGGAGACAGGGGTGATACGCAGTATTTT
J: TRBJ2-1; length: 16; size: -; D: -; V: TRBV6-1; CDR3: CASSESFSSSYNEQFF; DNA: TGTGCCAGCAGTGAAAGCTTCTCGAGCTCCTACAATGAGCAGTTCTTC
J: TRBJ2-7; length: 14; size: -; D: TRBD2; V: TRBV30; CDR3: CAFQLTSGSYEQYF; DNA: TGTGCCTTCCAGCTGACTAGCGGATCCTACGAGCAGTACTTC
J: TRBJ2-2; length: 16; size: -; D: TRBD2; V: TRBV28; CDR3: CASSPPGSGRAGELFF; DNA: TGTGCCAGCAGTCCCCCGGGGAGCGGGAGGGCCGGGGAGCTGTTTTTT
J: TRBJ1-2; length: 14; size: -; D: -; V: TRBV12-5; CDR3: CASGLTPTNYGYTF; DNA: TGTGCTAGTGGTTTGACTCCGACAAACTATGGCTACACCTTC
J: TRBJ2-7; length: 13; size: -; D: -; V: TRBV5-6; CDR3: CASSLAQAYEQYF; DNA: TGTGCCAGCAGCTTGGCACAAGCCTACGAGCAGTACTTC
J: TRBJ2-5; length: 13; size: -; D: -; V: TRBV10-3; CDR3: CAISVRREETQYF; DNA: TGTGCCATCAGCGTGCGCCGGGAAGAGACCCAGTACTTC
J: TRBJ2-7; length: 15; size: -; D: TRBD2; V: TRBV7-9; CDR3: CASSPGLAATYEQYF; DNA: TGTGCCAGCAGCCCGGGACTAGCGGCAACATACGAGCAGTACTTC
J: TRBJ2-7; length: 14; size: -; D: -; V: TRBV5-1; CDR3: CASSPWDSTYEQYF; DNA: TGCGCCAGCAGCCCTTGGGACTCCACCTACGAGCAGTACTTC
J: TRBJ2-7; length: 11; size: -; D: -; V: TRBV10-3; CDR3: CAISVQGEQYF; DNA: TGTGCCATCAGTGTTCAGGGGGAGCAGTACTTC
J: TRBJ1-2; length: 11; size: -; D: -; V: TRBV9; CDR3: CASSGAEGYTF; DNA: TGTGCCAGCAGCGGAGCCGAAGGCTACACCTTC
J: TRBJ2-7; length: 14; size: -; D: TRBD2; V: TRBV4-1; CDR3: CASSWTSSSYEQYF; DNA: TGCGCCAGCAGCTGGACTAGCAGCTCCTACGAGCAGTACTTC
J: TRBJ1-1; length: 15; size: -; D: TRBD1; V: TRBV9; CDR3: CASSSRTGRETEAFF; DNA: TGTGCCAGCAGCTCAAGGACAGGGCGGGAAACTGAAGCTTTCTTT
J: TRBJ2-7; length: 14; size: -; D: TRBD1; V: TRBV19; CDR3: CASSWAGGSYEQYF; DNA: TGTGCCAGTAGTTGGGCAGGGGGCTCCTACGAGCAGTACTTC
J: TRBJ1-4; length: 17; size: many; D: TRBD1; V: TRBV9; CDR3: CASSAWTGEATNEKLFF; DNA: TGTGCCAGCAGCGCCTGGACAGGAGAAGCAACTAATGAAAAACTGTTTTTT
J: TRBJ2-1; length: 14; size: -; D: -; V: TRBV5-1; CDR3: CASSPDSSYNEQFF; DNA: TGCGCCAGCAGCCCGGACAGCTCCTACAATGAGCAGTTCTTC
J: TRBJ2-7; length: 14; size: -; D: -; V: TRBV5-1; CDR3: CASSLVGGGSEQYF; DNA: TGCGCCAGCAGCTTGGTAGGGGGTGGTTCCGAGCAGTACTTC
J: TRBJ1-5; length: 13; size: -; D: -; V: TRBV19; CDR3: CASSIAGNQPQHF; DNA: TGTGCCAGTAGTATCGCCGGGAATCAGCCCCAGCATTTT
J: TRBJ2-7; length: 15; size: -; D: TRBD1; V: TRBV2; CDR3: CASSTRDRGSYEQYF; DNA: TGTGCCAGCAGTACCCGGGACAGGGGTTCCTACGAGCAGTACTTC